The T cell receptor (beta chain) under discussion was sequenced for a study of OX40 agonist ivuxolimab in advanced cancers. Study as a whole: Participants averaged approximately 65 years of age (range about 23 to 90) and were over 75% male. Of the participants, roughly 40% had some prior anti-PD-1, anti-PD-L1 or anti-CTLA-4 therapy, which was allowed.

Assay: immunoSEQ multiplex PCR; the TCRdb copy retains only in-frame clones and omits some. The sample contains roughly 43,000 clones, about 89% of which appear only once. Germline V gene data show CDR1 as LNHNV and CDR2 as YYDKDF (reference sequence). The J segment lost 10 bases and the V segment lost 3 bases, leaving 8 bases of the junction unmatched. This CDR3 has 13 residues. This TCR derives from an adult with an advanced solid tumor such as melanoma, head and neck, liver or kidney cancer. Specimen: CD4+ or CD8+ T cells sorted from blood, collected in a trial of the OX40 agonist ivuxolimab. This sequence joins TRBV15 and TRBJ1-1, with 7 bases fitting TRBD1. The CDR3 spells CATSREGAAAAFF. The CDR3 bases are TGTGCCACCAGCAGGGAGGGGGCCGCCGCAGCTTTCTTT.